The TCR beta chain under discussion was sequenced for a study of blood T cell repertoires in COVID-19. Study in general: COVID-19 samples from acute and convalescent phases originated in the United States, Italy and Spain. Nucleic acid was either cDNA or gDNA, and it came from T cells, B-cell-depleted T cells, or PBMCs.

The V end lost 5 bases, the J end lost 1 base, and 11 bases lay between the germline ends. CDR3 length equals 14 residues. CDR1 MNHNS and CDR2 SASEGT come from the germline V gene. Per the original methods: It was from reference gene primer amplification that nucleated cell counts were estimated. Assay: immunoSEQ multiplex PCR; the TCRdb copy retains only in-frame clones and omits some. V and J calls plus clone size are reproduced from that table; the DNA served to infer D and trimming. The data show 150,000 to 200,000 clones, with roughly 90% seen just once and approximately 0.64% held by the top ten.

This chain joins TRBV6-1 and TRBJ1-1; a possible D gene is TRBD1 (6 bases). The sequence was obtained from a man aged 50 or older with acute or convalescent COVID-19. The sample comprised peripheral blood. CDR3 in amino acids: CASSYGQSNTEAFF. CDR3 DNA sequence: TGTGCCAGCAGTTATGGACAGTCGAACACTGAAGCTTTCTTT.